Listed here are 6 T cell receptor beta chains from one sample, sequenced in a study of long-term antiretroviral therapy in people with HIV. The run of the v3.0 immunoSEQ assay was at survey level. The protocol was immunoSEQ multiplex PCR, while the TCRdb copy is restricted to in-frame clones and leaves out a portion. The repertoire holds 25,000 or so clones, with 88% as singletons. The sequencing here drew on unsorted PBMCs, taken 0.5 years after starting antiretroviral therapy. These receptors originate from a woman between 18 and 29 years old with HIV.

This chain links TRBV28 with TRBJ2-7; tentative D call: TRBD2 (6 bases). The CDR3 extends over 14 amino acids. V was shortened by 2 bases and J by 4 bases, with 12 bases between the two germline ends. Germline V gene sequence: CDR1 MDHEN, CDR2 SYDVKM. In DNA, the CDR3 is TGTGCCAGCAGTTTAGAGGACTATACATACGAGCAGTACTTC. It translates to CASSLEDYTYEQYF.

The J gene is TRBJ2-3, the V gene TRBV7-2; possible D gene TRBD2, 6 bases. This CDR3 comprises 16 residues. The germline CDR1 and CDR2 sequences are SGHTA and FQGNSA. The germline V and J ends were trimmed by 2 bases and 1 base, with 13 bases remaining between them. CDR3 coding DNA: TGTGCCAGCAGCTTACTGTCGGGAGTAGGCACAGATACGCAGTATTTT. Amino acid sequence: CASSLLSGVGTDTQYF.

The rearrangement links TRBV27 to TRBJ1-6; 11 bases are shared with TRBD1. This CDR3 comprises 15 residues. The germline V gene has CDR1 MNHEY and CDR2 SMNVEV (reference sequence). After removal of 5 bases from V and 9 bases from J, the junction contained 6 bases not matched to a gene. CDR3 nucleotides: TGTGCCAGCAGTCCACGGACAGGGGGCGCTTCACCCCTCCACTTT. Protein product: CASSPRTGGASPLHF.

This chain links TRBV7-9 with TRBJ1-2, with a possible D match to TRBD1 (6 bases). Germline lookup yields CDR1 SEHNR and CDR2 FQNEAQ (reference sequence). This CDR3 is built from 15 residues. V gave up 1 base and J gave up 6 bases, with 15 bases separating them. CDR3 in DNA: TGTGCCAGCAGCTTAGGGGCAGGGGTCCCCAATGGCTACACCTTC. It encodes CASSLGAGVPNGYTF.

The rearrangement joins TRBV28 to TRBJ1-4; TRBD1 is a possible D gene (6 bases). Trimming took 3 bases from V and 8 from J, leaving 19 bases between them. Germline values: CDR1 MDHEN, CDR2 SYDVKM. The CDR3 is 16 residues long. CDR3 amino acids: CASSFPIQGSREKLFF. Here the CDR3 DNA reads TGTGCCAGCAGTTTCCCAATACAGGGAAGTCGAGAAAAACTGTTTTTT.

The chain has TRBV7-8 and TRBJ2-7; 9 nucleotides agree with TRBD2. Germline loops: CDR1 SGHVS, CDR2 FQNEAQ. The CDR3 has 16 amino acids. V lost 10 bases to trimming and J lost 7 bases; unmatched junction nucleotides: 20. CDR3 amino acids: CATDPRGRGGRGEQYF. CDR3 nucleotide sequence: TGTGCCACCGACCCCAGGGGTCGAGGCGGGAGGGGAGAGCAGTACTTC.